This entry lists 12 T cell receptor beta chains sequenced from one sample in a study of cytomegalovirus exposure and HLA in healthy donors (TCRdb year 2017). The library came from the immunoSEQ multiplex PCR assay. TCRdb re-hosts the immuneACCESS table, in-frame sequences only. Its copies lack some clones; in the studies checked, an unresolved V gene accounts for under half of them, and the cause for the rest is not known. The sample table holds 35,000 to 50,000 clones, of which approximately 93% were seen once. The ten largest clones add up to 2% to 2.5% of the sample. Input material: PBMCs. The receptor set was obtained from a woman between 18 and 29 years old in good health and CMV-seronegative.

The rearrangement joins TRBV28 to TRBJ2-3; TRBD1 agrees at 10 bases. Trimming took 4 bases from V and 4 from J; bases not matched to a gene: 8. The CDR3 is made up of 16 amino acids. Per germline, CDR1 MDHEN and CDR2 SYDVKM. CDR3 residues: CASSSLLGQGADTQYF. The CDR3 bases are TGTGCCAGCAGTTCGCTATTAGGACAGGGGGCAGATACGCAGTATTTT.

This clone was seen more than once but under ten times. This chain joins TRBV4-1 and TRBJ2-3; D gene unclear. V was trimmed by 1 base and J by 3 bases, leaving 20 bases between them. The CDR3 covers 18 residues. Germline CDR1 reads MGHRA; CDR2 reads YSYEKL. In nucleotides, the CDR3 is TGCGCCAGCAGCCAAGTGGTAGAGAAAGGAGTTCGAACAGATACGCAGTATTTT. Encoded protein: CASSQVVEKGVRTDTQYF.

The CDR3 nucleotides are TGTGCCTGTCGAATGCGGGACTCACAGTGGGGGGGTGAAAAACTGTTTTTT. This sequence encodes CACRMRDSQWGGEKLFF. The chain uses TRBV30 and TRBJ1-4; possible D gene TRBD1, 5 bases. Germline assignment: CDR1 GTSNPN and CDR2 SVGIG (reference sequence). Trimming cost V 6 bases and J 7 bases, with 27 bases left between them. The CDR3 is made up of 17 amino acids.

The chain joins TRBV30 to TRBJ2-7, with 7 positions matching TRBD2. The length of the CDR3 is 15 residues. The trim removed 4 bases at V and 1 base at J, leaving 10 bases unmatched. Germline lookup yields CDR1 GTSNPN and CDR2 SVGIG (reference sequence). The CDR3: CAWTRASGFSYEQYF. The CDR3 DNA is TGTGCCTGGACTCGTGCTAGCGGATTTTCCTACGAGCAGTACTTC.

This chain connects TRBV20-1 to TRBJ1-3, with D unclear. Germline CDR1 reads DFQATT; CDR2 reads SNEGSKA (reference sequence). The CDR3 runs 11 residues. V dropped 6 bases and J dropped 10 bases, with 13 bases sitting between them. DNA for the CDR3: TGCAGTGCCATGGGCGGGGTAACCATATATTTT. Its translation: CSAMGGVTIYF.

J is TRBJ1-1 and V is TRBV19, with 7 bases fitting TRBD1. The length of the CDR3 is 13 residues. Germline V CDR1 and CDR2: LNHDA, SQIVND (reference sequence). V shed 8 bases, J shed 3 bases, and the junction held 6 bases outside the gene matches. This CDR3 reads CASGDRVYTEAFF. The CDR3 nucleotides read TGTGCCAGTGGCGACAGGGTTTACACTGAAGCTTTCTTT. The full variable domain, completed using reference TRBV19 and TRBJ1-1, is DGGITQSPKYLFRKEGQNVTLSCEQNLNHDAMYWYRQDPGQGLRLIYYSQIVNDFQKGDIAEGYSVSREKKESFPLTVTSAQKNPTAFYLCASGDRVYTEAFFGQGTRLTVV.

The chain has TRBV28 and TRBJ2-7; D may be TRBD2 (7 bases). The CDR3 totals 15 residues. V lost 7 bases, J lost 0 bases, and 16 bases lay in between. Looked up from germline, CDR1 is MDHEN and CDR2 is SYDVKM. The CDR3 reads CASTSPGGGSYEQYF. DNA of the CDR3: TGTGCCAGCACCAGCCCGGGGGGCGGCTCCTACGAGCAGTACTTC.

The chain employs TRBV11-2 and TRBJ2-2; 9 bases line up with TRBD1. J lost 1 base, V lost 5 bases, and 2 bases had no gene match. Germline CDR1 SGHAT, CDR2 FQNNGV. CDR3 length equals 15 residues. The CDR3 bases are TGTGCCAGCAGCCGACAGGGGGTGAACACCGGGGAGCTGTTTTTT. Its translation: CASSRQGVNTGELFF.

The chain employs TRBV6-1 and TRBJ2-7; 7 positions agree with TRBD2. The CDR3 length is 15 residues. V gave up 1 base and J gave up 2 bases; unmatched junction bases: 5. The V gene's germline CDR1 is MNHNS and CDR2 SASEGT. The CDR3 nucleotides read TGTGCCAGCAGTGAAGGCAGCGGGACTACCTACGAGCAGTACTTC. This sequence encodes CASSEGSGTTYEQYF.

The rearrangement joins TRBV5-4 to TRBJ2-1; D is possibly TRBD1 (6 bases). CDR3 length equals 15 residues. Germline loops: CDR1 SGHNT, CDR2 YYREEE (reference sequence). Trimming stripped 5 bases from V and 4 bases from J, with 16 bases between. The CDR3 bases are TGTGCCAGCAGAGCCCGGGACAAATTATACAATGAGCAGTTCTTC. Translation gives CASRARDKLYNEQFF.

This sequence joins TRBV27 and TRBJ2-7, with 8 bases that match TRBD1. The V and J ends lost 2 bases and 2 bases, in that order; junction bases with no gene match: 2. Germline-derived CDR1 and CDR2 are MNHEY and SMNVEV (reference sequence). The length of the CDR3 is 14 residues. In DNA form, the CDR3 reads TGTGCCAGCAGTTTACTACAGGGGGCCTACGAGCAGTACTTC. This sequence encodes CASSLLQGAYEQYF.

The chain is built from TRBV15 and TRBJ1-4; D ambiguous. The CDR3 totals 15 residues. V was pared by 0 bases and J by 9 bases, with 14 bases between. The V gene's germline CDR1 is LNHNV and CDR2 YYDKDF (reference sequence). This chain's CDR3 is CATSRDWSGAQKLFF. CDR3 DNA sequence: TGTGCCACCAGCAGAGATTGGAGCGGCGCCCAAAAACTGTTTTTT.